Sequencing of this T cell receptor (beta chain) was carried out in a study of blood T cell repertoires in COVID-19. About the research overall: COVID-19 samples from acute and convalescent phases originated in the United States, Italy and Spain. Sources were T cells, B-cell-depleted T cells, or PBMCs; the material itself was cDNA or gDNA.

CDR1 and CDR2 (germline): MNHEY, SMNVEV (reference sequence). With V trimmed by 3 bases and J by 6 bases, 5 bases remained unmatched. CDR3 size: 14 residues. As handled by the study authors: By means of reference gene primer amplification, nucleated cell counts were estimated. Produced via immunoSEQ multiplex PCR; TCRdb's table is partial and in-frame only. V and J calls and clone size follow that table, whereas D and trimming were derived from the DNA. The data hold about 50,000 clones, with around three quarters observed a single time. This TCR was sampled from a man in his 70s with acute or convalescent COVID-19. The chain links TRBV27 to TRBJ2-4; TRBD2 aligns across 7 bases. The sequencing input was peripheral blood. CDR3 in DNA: TGTGCCAGCAGTTTGTTTGGGGAGGGAAACATTCAGTACTTC. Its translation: CASSLFGEGNIQYF.